This TCR beta chain was captured by sequencing in a study of beta chain features in type 1 diabetes. The germline V gene encodes CDR1 SGHTA and CDR2 FQGNSA. CDR3 size: 16 residues. Trimming at V came to 1 base and at J to 7 bases, leaving 7 bases not matched to a gene. This clone was seen only a few times. Sequenced material consisted of expressed TCRB transcripts (all of the isolated RNA was reverse transcribed). This table comes from immunoSEQ multiplex PCR, and its TCRdb copy is limited to in-frame clones, with some not included. Of a few hundred thousand clones listed, over 10% are singletons. Material: naive CD4+ T cells from blood. This sequence originates from a man younger than 35 in good health. The J gene is TRBJ2-1, the V gene TRBV7-2; 10 bases map to TRBD2. CDR3 sequence reads: CASSLGAGGGQNEQFF. CDR3 bases: TGTGCCAGCAGCTTAGGAGCGGGAGGGGGTCAAAATGAGCAGTTCTTC. Looking up the rest from reference TRBV7-2 and TRBJ2-1 gives the full variable domain: GAGVSQSPSNKVTEKGKDVELRCDPISGHTALYWYRQSLGQGLEFLIYFQGNSAPDKSGLPSDRFSAERTGGSVSTLTIQRTQQEDSAVYLCASSLGAGGGQNEQFFGPGTRLTVL.